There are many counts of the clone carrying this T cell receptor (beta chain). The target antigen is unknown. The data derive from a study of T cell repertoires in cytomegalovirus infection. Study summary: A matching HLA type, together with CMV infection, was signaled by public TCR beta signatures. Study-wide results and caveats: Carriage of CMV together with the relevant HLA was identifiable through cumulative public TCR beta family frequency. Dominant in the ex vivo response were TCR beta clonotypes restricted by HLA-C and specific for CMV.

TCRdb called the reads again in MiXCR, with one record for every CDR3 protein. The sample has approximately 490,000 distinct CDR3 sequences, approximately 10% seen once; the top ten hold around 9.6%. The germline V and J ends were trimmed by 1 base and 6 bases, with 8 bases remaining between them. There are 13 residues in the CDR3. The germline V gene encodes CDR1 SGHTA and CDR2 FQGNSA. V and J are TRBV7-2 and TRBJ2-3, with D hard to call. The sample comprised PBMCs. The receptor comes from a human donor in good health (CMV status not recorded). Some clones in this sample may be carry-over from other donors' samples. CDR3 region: CASSLDGSDTQYF. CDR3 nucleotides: TGTGCCAGCAGCTTAGACGGGTCCGATACGCAGTATTTT.